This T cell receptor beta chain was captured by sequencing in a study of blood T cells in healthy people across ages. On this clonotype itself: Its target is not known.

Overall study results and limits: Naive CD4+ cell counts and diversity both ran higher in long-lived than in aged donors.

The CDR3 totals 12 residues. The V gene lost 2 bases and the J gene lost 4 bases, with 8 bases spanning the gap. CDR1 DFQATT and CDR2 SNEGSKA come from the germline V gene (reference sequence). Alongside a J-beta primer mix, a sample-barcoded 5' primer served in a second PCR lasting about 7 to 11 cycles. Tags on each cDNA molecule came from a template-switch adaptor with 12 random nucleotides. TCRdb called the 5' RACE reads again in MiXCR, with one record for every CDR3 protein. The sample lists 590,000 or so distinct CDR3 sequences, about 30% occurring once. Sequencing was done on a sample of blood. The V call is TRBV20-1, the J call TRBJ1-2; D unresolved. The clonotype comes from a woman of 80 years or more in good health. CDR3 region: CSARLGGYGYTF. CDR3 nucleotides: TGCAGTGCTAGACTGGGAGGCTATGGCTACACCTTC.